Sequencing of this T cell receptor (beta chain) was carried out in a study of cytomegalovirus exposure and HLA in healthy donors. The CDR3 length is 15 residues. Germline V gene lookup returns CDR1 MDHEN and CDR2 SYDVKM. The germline V and J ends were trimmed by 6 bases and 4 bases, with 18 bases remaining between them. Clones were sequenced by immunoSEQ multiplex PCR, and TCRdb holds only the in-frame ones, with some missing. Here the sample spans 55,000 to 70,000 clones, about 89% being singletons. The sample taken for sequencing was PBMCs. V and J are TRBV28 and TRBJ1-1, with D tentatively TRBD1 (5 bases). This receptor was taken from a man in his late teens or twenties in good health and CMV-seronegative. The CDR3, as DNA: TGTGCCAGCAGCCAATTGCGGGGGTTAGGCACTGAAGCTTTCTTT. Its translation: CASSQLRGLGTEAFF.